Presented here are 15 T cell receptor beta chains from one specimen sequenced in a study of T-cell memory formation after mild COVID-19. TCRdb re-called the 5' RACE reads with MiXCR, one entry per CDR3 protein. The repertoire holds 250,000 to 300,000 distinct CDR3 sequences, with roughly 15% as singletons. The sample taken for sequencing was PBMCs or a T cell subset sorted from them (not recorded which). The receptors shown here come from a man aged 18 to 29 who had mild COVID-19 (a few samples of this study predate the infection). Cell type and time point are not known.

A few counts support this clonotype. The chain links TRBV7-2 to TRBJ2-7; 9 positions match TRBD1. The ends lost 7 bases at V and 10 bases at J; junction bases unmatched: 14. The length of the CDR3 is 14 residues. Germline V lookup: CDR1 SGHTA, CDR2 FQGNSA. The CDR3 is CASTLGDRVVEQYF. DNA for the CDR3: TGTGCCAGCACCCTTGGGGACAGGGTAGTCGAACAGTACTTC. The full variable domain, completed using reference TRBV7-2 and TRBJ2-7, is GAGVSQSPSNKVTEKGKDVELRCDPISGHTALYWYRQSLGQGLEFLIYFQGNSAPDKSGLPSDRFSAERTGGSVSTLTIQRTQQEDSAVYLCASTLGDRVVEQYFGPGTRLTVT.

The chain recombines TRBV5-6 with TRBJ2-5, with 11 positions matching TRBD2. J was trimmed by 2 bases and V by 3 bases; bases with no gene match: 3. Germline V gives CDR1 SGHDT, CDR2 YYEEEE. This CDR3 region has 15 residues. CDR3 nucleotide sequence: TGTGCCAGCAGCTGGATAGCGGGGGGGCAAGAGACCCAGTACTTC. Residues: CASSWIAGGQETQYF.

This clonotype was counted only a few times. The chain joins TRBV29-1 to TRBJ2-6; no clear D. The germline V gene encodes CDR1 SQVTM and CDR2 ANQGSEA. Trimming removed 1 base at V and 4 bases at J, with 5 bases between. The CDR3 extends over 13 amino acids. The DNA for the CDR3 is TGCAGCGTTGAAGTCATGGGGGCCAACGTCCTGACTTTC. It translates to CSVEVMGANVLTF.

The chain is built from TRBV4-3 and TRBJ2-2; D assignment may be TRBD1 or TRBD2 (5 bases each). The CDR3 extends over 14 amino acids. The V and J ends lost 2 bases and 6 bases respectively, with 10 bases between them. In germline, CDR1 is LGHNA, CDR2 YSLEER. CDR3 sequence: CASSQHEGPGELFF. The CDR3 DNA follows: TGCGCCAGCAGCCAACACGAGGGGCCCGGGGAGCTGTTTTTT.

In this sample, this clonotype turned up once. The rearrangement joins TRBV20-1 to TRBJ1-4, with D perhaps matching TRBD1 (6 bases). Trimming stripped 3 bases from V and 5 bases from J, with 10 bases between. The germline V gene has CDR1 DFQATT and CDR2 SNEGSKA (reference sequence). This CDR3 comprises 13 residues. The CDR3 sequence is CSASHRDNEKLFF. In nucleotides, the CDR3 is TGCAGTGCTAGTCACAGGGACAATGAAAAACTGTTTTTT.

In its sample, this clonotype was seen a few times. The chain links TRBV3-1 to TRBJ1-1; D gene ambiguous. The V gene lost 1 base and the J gene lost 5 bases, with 5 bases spanning the gap. The CDR3 extends over 12 amino acids. Germline V CDR1 and CDR2: LGHDT, YNNKEL (reference sequence). This CDR3 is CASSQGETEAFF. CDR3 DNA sequence: TGTGCCAGCAGCCAAGGGGAGACTGAAGCTTTCTTT.

The V gene is TRBV29-1, the J gene TRBJ2-1; D remains ambiguous. Germline V gene lookup returns CDR1 SQVTM and CDR2 ANQGSEA. V shed 2 bases and J shed 4 bases, with 6 bases lying between them. This CDR3 has 12 residues. The CDR3 spells CSVEKIYNEQFF. The CDR3 DNA sequence: TGCAGCGTTGAAAAGATTTACAATGAGCAGTTCTTC.

The chain uses TRBV4-2 and TRBJ2-3; D is perhaps TRBD1 (5 bases). Trimming took off 3 bases at V and 10 bases at J, with 11 bases between the two ends. The CDR3 runs to 12 residues. Germline lookup yields CDR1 LGHNA and CDR2 YNFKEQ. The CDR3 loop reads CASSQVDSSQYF. The CDR3 nucleotides read TGTGCCAGCAGCCAGGTCGACAGTTCGCAGTATTTT.

The table lists this clonotype with a few counts. The chain carries TRBV5-1 and TRBJ2-7, with TRBD2 matching 9 bases. Germline CDR1 reads SGHRS; CDR2 reads YFSETQ. V gave up 4 bases and J gave up 6 bases; unmatched junction bases: 14. There are 16 residues in the CDR3. The CDR3, as DNA: TGCGCCAGCAGCACGGAGGGGCTAGCGGGGTTCATCGAGCAGTACGTC. It translates to CASSTEGLAGFIEQYV.

This clonotype was seen at least ten times. The chain combines TRBV7-9 with TRBJ1-5; 9 bases line up with TRBD1. Germline V lookup: CDR1 SEHNR, CDR2 FQNEAQ (reference sequence). The length of the CDR3 is 14 residues. V shed 4 bases and J 5 bases; nucleotides not matched to a gene: 3. The CDR3 is CASSSTGGDQPQHF. The CDR3, as DNA: TGTGCCAGCAGCTCGACAGGGGGAGATCAGCCCCAGCATTTT. The whole variable domain, filled in from reference TRBV7-9 and TRBJ1-5, reads DTGVSQNPRHKITKRGQNVTFRCDPISEHNRLYWYRQTLGQGPEFLTYFQNEAQLEKSRLLSDRFSAERPKGSFSTLEIQRTEQGDSAMYLCASSSTGGDQPQHFGDGTRLSIL.

This clonotype came up a few times. V usage is TRBV9 and J usage is TRBJ2-1; TRBD1 is a possible D gene (6 bases). V lost 10 bases and J 0 bases, leaving 8 bases between the germline ends. This CDR3 has 12 amino acids. Germline CDR1 and CDR2: SGDLS and YYNGEE. CDR3: CASGASYNEQFF. The CDR3 DNA follows: TGTGCCTCAGGGGCCTCCTACAATGAGCAGTTCTTC. Using reference TRBV9 and TRBJ2-1 for the parts outside the CDR3, the full variable domain is DSGVTQTPKHLITATGQRVTLRCSPRSGDLSVYWYQQSLDQGLQFLIQYYNGEERAKGNILERFSAQQFPDLHSELNLSSLELGDSALYFCASGASYNEQFFGPGTRLTVL.

In this sample, this clonotype turned up a few times. The chain links TRBV6-6 to TRBJ2-4; D is possibly TRBD2 (7 bases). The CDR3 has 13 residues. Germline CDR1 MNHNY, CDR2 SVGAGI (reference sequence). Deletions cut 4 bases from V and 8 bases from J, with 12 bases between. The CDR3 protein is CASSLQGGDIQYF. CDR3 DNA sequence: TGTGCCAGCAGTTTACAGGGAGGGGACATTCAGTACTTC.

There are a few counts of this clonotype. The rearrangement joins TRBV9 to TRBJ2-5, with 8 bases that match TRBD2. In germline, CDR1 is SGDLS, CDR2 YYNGEE. This CDR3 spans 15 amino acids. The V segment lost 4 bases and the J segment 5 bases; nucleotides outside the gene matches: 10. The CDR3 loop reads CASSPAGGLGETQYF. CDR3 DNA: TGTGCCAGCAGCCCGGCGGGGGGCCTAGGGGAGACCCAGTACTTC.

V gene TRBV20-1 combines with J gene TRBJ2-5; tentatively, D is TRBD2 (5 bases). V lost 1 base to trimming and J lost 1 base, with 10 bases between them. Per the germline V gene, CDR1 is DFQATT and CDR2 is SNEGSKA (reference sequence). This CDR3 is built from 14 residues. The CDR3, as DNA: TGCAGTGCTAGAGGAGGAGGAGGCCAAGAGACCCAGTACTTC. Translated: CSARGGGGQETQYF.

This clonotype was observed a few times. The rearrangement links TRBV4-3 to TRBJ2-7; D might be TRBD1 or TRBD2, each matching 5 bases. The CDR3 loop spans 17 amino acids. Trimming took 4 bases from V and 0 from J, leaving 19 bases between them. Germline CDR1 reads LGHNA; CDR2 reads YSLEER. The DNA for the CDR3 is TGCGCCAGCAGCCCCAGTACGGGACGGTTGAGCTCCTACGAGCAGTACTTC. Translation gives CASSPSTGRLSSYEQYF.